These 10 T cell receptor beta chains were all obtained from the same sample, sequenced in a study of CXCR3-negative and CXCR3-positive naive CD8 T cells. Study outcomes and limitations: More hydrophobic TRB CDR3s occurred in CXCR3-positive than in CXCR3-negative naive cells.

Their recognized antigens are unknown. Libraries were UMI-labeled 5' RACE TRB cDNA. TCRdb reprocessed the 5' RACE reads, keeping one entry per CDR3 protein, no DNA. The sample has roughly 93,000 distinct CDR3 sequences. The sequencing sample was made of naive CXCR3+ CD8+ T cells from blood. Subset meaning: CD45RO-CCR7+CD27+CD95- naive CD8+ T cells expressing CXCR3 (TNR3+). These receptors originate from a human donor in good health. Some clones in this sample may be carry-over from other donors' samples.

The CDR3 spells CASSPILSSYNSPLHF. The V call is TRBV27, the J call TRBJ1-6. Germline CDR1 and CDR2: MNHEY and SMNVEV (reference sequence). The CDR3 sequence is 16 residues long.

The rearrangement links TRBV18 to TRBJ2-1; the D call from TCRdb, TRBD2, cannot be confirmed without DNA. The CDR3 is made up of 13 amino acids. Looked up from germline, CDR1 is KGHSH and CDR2 is LQKENI. The CDR3 here is CASSPRGPYEQFF.

This chain links TRBV7-2 with TRBJ2-7; TCRdb selects TRBD1, and the lack of DNA leaves this call unchecked. The CDR3 runs 14 residues. Germline V lookup: CDR1 SGHTA, CDR2 FQGNSA. The CDR3 loop is CASSRTTGPYEQYF. The full variable domain, in which reference TRBV7-2 and TRBJ2-7 provide the parts outside the CDR3, is GAGVSQSPSNKVTEKGKDVELRCDPISGHTALYWYRQSLGQGLEFLIYFQGNSAPDKSGLPSDRFSAERTGGSVSTLTIQRTQQEDSAVYLCASSRTTGPYEQYFGPGTRLTVT.

The chain recombines TRBV28 with TRBJ2-7; the D call from TCRdb, TRBD2, cannot be confirmed without DNA. CDR1 is MDHEN and CDR2 is SYDVKM in the germline V gene. CDR3 size: 14 residues. The CDR3: CASSFGLESYEQYF.

The chain has TRBV29-1 and TRBJ2-2; TCRdb picks TRBD1, but there is no DNA to check that call. CDR3 length equals 13 residues. Germline loops: CDR1 SQVTM, CDR2 ANQGSEA. The CDR3 sequence: CSVLPPGTGELFF.

This chain uses TRBV12-3 or TRBV12-4 with TRBJ1-2; TCRdb proposes TRBD1, but this gene call is untestable without DNA. The CDR3 has 16 amino acids. This CDR3 reads CASSLEVGRGVHGYTF.

The rearrangement joins TRBV29-1 to TRBJ1-4; with no DNA, the TCRdb D assignment of TRBD1 cannot be verified. The CDR3 consists of 16 residues. Germline lookup yields CDR1 SQVTM and CDR2 ANQGSEA. The CDR3 region is CSVEDLEGAANEKLFF. Looking up the rest from reference TRBV29-1 and TRBJ1-4 gives the full variable domain: SAVISQKPSRDICQRGTSLTIQCQVDSQVTMMFWYRQQPGQSLTLIATANQGSEATYESGFVIDKFPISRPNLTFSTLTVSNMSPEDSSIYLCSVEDLEGAANEKLFFGSGTQLSVL.

This chain links TRBV10-3 with TRBJ1-2. Germline V CDR1 and CDR2: ENHRY, SYGVKD. The CDR3 has 12 residues. The CDR3 region is CAISESSHGYTF.

The chain joins TRBV29-1 to TRBJ2-2; the D gene TCRdb calls, TRBD1, cannot be checked with no DNA. CDR3 length: 13 amino acids. CDR1 and CDR2 (germline): SQVTM, ANQGSEA. This chain's CDR3 is CSVTGGLGGELFF.

The CDR3 sequence is CASSLPPPSIEKLFF. The chain links TRBV7-9 to TRBJ1-4; the D call of TRBD1 rests on TCRdb alone, since no DNA is present to check it. The germline V gene encodes CDR1 SEHNR and CDR2 FQNEAQ (reference sequence). CDR3 length equals 15 residues.